The 30 T cell receptor beta chains in this list originate from one sample, sequenced in a study of a mutant IDH1 vaccine in newly diagnosed glioma. Libraries were prepared by immunoSEQ multiplex PCR; TCRdb keeps only in-frame clonotypes and omits some of them. The sample includes tens of thousands of clones, about 81% of them seen just once. Time point: week 23, last vaccination. What each vaccine dose contained was 300 ug of mutant IDH1 20-mer peptide, accompanied by topical imiquimod. For these TCRs, the target antigens are not known. Sequencing was performed on PBMCs, taken from a glioma patient whose treatment included an IDH1 peptide vaccine. These receptors were obtained from a woman aged 40 to 50 with glioma. Some clones in this sample may be carry-over from other donors' samples.

This clone was detected once. V is TRBV7-2 and J is TRBJ2-3, with 10 bases lining up with TRBD2. Looked up from germline, CDR1 is SGHTA and CDR2 is FQGNSA. The CDR3 totals 18 residues. The V gene end was trimmed by 1 base and the J gene end by 2 bases; junction bases not matched to a gene: 9. This chain's CDR3 is CASSLGRTSGAHTDTQYF. CDR3 nucleotide sequence: TGTGCCAGCAGCTTAGGCCGAACTAGCGGGGCCCACACAGATACGCAGTATTTT.

This clone has more than one count but fewer than ten. The chain recombines TRBV6-5 with TRBJ1-1, with TRBD1 identical over 8 bases. After removal of 6 bases from V and 3 bases from J, the junction contained 3 bases not matched to a gene. The CDR3 is 13 residues long. The germline V gene encodes CDR1 MNHEY and CDR2 SVGAGI. In DNA, the CDR3 is TGTGCCAGCAGGGACAGGGCTTACACTGAAGCTTTCTTT. Protein sequence: CASRDRAYTEAFF.

This clone has only one observation. The chain combines TRBV7-2 with TRBJ1-4; no reliable D call. Deletions cut 1 base from V and 4 bases from J, with 13 bases between. Germline lookup yields CDR1 SGHTA and CDR2 FQGNSA. The CDR3 consists of 16 residues. CDR3 sequence (DNA): TGTGCCAGCAGCTTAGGTTACCAGGTCCTTAATGAAAAACTGTTTTTT. The encoded protein is CASSLGYQVLNEKLFF.

This chain connects TRBV10-1 to TRBJ2-7, with TRBD2 as a possible D gene (7 bases). The CDR3 has 15 residues. Trimming removed 3 bases from V and 5 bases from J, with 17 bases in between. Germline V lookup: CDR1 WNHNN, CDR2 SYGVQD (reference sequence). CDR3 residues: CASSDGGAGFHEQYF. CDR3 DNA sequence: TGCGCCAGCAGTGATGGGGGGGCAGGGTTCCACGAGCAGTACTTC.

This CDR3 is CASSLVGDGGYTF. CDR3 sequence (DNA): TGTGCCAGCAGTTTAGTAGGGGACGGTGGCTACACCTTC. The J gene is TRBJ1-2, the V gene TRBV27; the D gene is possibly TRBD1 (5 bases). This CDR3 comprises 13 residues. Germline V gene data show CDR1 as MNHEY and CDR2 as SMNVEV (reference sequence). V was cut by 2 bases and J by 7 bases, with 11 bases left in between.

CDR3 protein: CASSLPPLDEQYF. The CDR3 DNA sequence: TGTGCCAGCAGCTTACCCCCGCTCGACGAGCAGTACTTC. The chain joins TRBV11-2 to TRBJ2-7, with D hard to call. The CDR3 has 13 amino acids. V lost 2 bases, J lost 5 bases, and 10 bases lay in between. The germline V gene encodes CDR1 SGHAT and CDR2 FQNNGV. The full variable domain, with the rest looked up from reference TRBV11-2 and TRBJ2-7, is EAGVAQSPRYKIIEKRQSVAFWCNPISGHATLYWYQQILGQGPKLLIQFQNNGVVDDSQLPKDRFSAERLKGVDSTLKIQPAKLEDSAVYLCASSLPPLDEQYFGPGTRLTVT.

This rearrangement joins TRBV2 to TRBJ1-2; D is ambiguous. There are 13 residues in the CDR3. Germline assignment: CDR1 SNHLY and CDR2 FYNNEI. With 9 bases removed from V and 3 bases from J, the gap between germline ends came to 14 bases. CDR3 region: CARGLESYYGYTF. The CDR3 DNA reads TGTGCCAGAGGGCTAGAGTCGTACTATGGCTACACCTTC.

The chain uses TRBV4-1 and TRBJ1-5; possible D gene TRBD1, 5 bases. The CDR3 contains 16 residues. V lost 3 bases to trimming and J lost 11 bases, with 23 bases between them. From germline, CDR1 is MGHRA and CDR2 YSYEKL. The CDR3 sequence is CASSQADSWEGSAQHF. The CDR3 DNA sequence: TGCGCCAGCAGCCAGGCCGACAGTTGGGAGGGATCAGCCCAGCATTTT.

This clone was recorded a few times. This chain links TRBV7-2 with TRBJ1-3; 10 nucleotides align to TRBD1. CDR1 and CDR2 (germline): SGHTA, FQGNSA. V lost 5 bases and J lost 4; bases outside the gene matches: 2. The length of the CDR3 is 14 residues. CDR3 loop: CASSGTGVGNTIYF. The CDR3 DNA is TGTGCCAGCAGCGGGACAGGGGTGGGAAACACCATATATTTT.

This clone was recorded once. The genes are TRBV7-9 and TRBJ1-2; TRBD1 might be the D (5 bases). V lost 1 base to trimming and J lost 7 bases, with 19 bases between them. This CDR3 comprises 16 residues. Germline assignment: CDR1 SEHNR and CDR2 FQNEAQ (reference sequence). CDR3 nucleotides: TGTGCCAGCAGCTTAGGGGAGGGTCAGGGTGCGCGTGGCTACACCTTC. Translated, it gives CASSLGEGQGARGYTF.

The CDR3 loop is CASGLGLLGTYEQYF. The CDR3 DNA reads TGTGCCAGCGGCTTGGGACTGCTGGGAACCTACGAGCAGTACTTC. J is TRBJ2-7 and V is TRBV2, with a tentative D call TRBD2 (6 bases). Germline-derived CDR1 and CDR2 are SNHLY and FYNNEI. Deletions cut 8 bases from V and 2 bases from J, with 19 bases between. This CDR3 comprises 15 residues.

Only a few counts were recorded for this clone. The chain carries TRBV4-1 and TRBJ1-1; D not certain. CDR1 and CDR2 (germline): MGHRA, YSYEKL. V was clipped by 0 bases and J by 0 bases, with 8 bases between them. The length of the CDR3 is 15 residues. CDR3 sequence (DNA): TGCGCCAGCAGCCAAGATACGGATATGAACACTGAAGCTTTCTTT. This gives the protein CASSQDTDMNTEAFF.

This clone was picked up one time. This chain connects TRBV15 to TRBJ2-5; D not certain. Trimming removed 8 bases from V and 1 base from J, with 17 bases in between. The CDR3 spans 15 residues. The germline V gene encodes CDR1 LNHNV and CDR2 YYDKDF (reference sequence). The CDR3 nucleotides read TGTGCCACCGGCCATCCCGGATTCCTCCAAGAGACCCAGTACTTC. Its protein is CATGHPGFLQETQYF.

The chain combines TRBV10-3 with TRBJ1-2; possibly TRBD1 for D (6 bases). The CDR3 extends over 15 amino acids. The V gene lost 4 bases and the J gene lost 4 bases, with 16 bases spanning the gap. Germline V lookup: CDR1 ENHRY, CDR2 SYGVKD. The CDR3 DNA sequence: TGTGCCATCAGTGGGGGGGGCTCGGTTCCCTATGGCTACACCTTC. This translates into CAISGGGSVPYGYTF.

The J gene is TRBJ2-7, the V gene TRBV7-2; 16 bases match TRBD2. J lost 5 bases, V lost 0 bases, and 10 bases had no gene match. CDR1 and CDR2 (germline): SGHTA, FQGNSA. This CDR3 spans 19 amino acids. The CDR3 DNA reads as TGTGCCAGCAGCTTAGCGCAGGGACTAGCGGGGGGGTTCGGCAACGAGCAGTACTTC. The encoded protein is CASSLAQGLAGGFGNEQYF. The variable domain in full, with the rest retrieved from reference TRBV7-2 and TRBJ2-7, is GAGVSQSPSNKVTEKGKDVELRCDPISGHTALYWYRQSLGQGLEFLIYFQGNSAPDKSGLPSDRFSAERTGGSVSTLTIQRTQQEDSAVYLCASSLAQGLAGGFGNEQYFGPGTRLTVT.

This clone was counted a few times. The chain joins TRBV7-2 to TRBJ2-7, with D uncertain. This CDR3 comprises 11 residues. V lost 5 bases to trimming and J lost 3 bases, with 5 bases between them. Germline-derived CDR1 and CDR2 are SGHTA and FQGNSA. In DNA form, the CDR3 reads TGTGCCAGCAGCAATCACTACGAGCAGTACTTC. Its translation is CASSNHYEQYF.

J is TRBJ1-1 and V is TRBV9; unclear D gene. CDR1 and CDR2 (germline): SGDLS, YYNGEE. CDR3 length: 15 amino acids. V was pared by 4 bases and J by 3 bases, with 16 bases between. In DNA, the CDR3 is TGTGCCAGCAGCCCGGATCAGAATTACGACACTGAAGCTTTCTTT. Its translation: CASSPDQNYDTEAFF.

V is TRBV6-6 and J is TRBJ1-4; 9 bases are a match to TRBD1. This CDR3 is 14 amino acids long. Germline values: CDR1 MNHNY, CDR2 SVGAGI (reference sequence). Trimming at V came to 6 bases and at J to 8 bases, leaving 7 bases not matched to a gene. Written as DNA, the CDR3 is TGTGCCAGCAGACCTACAGGGGGCACGGAAAAACTGTTTTTT. It codes for CASRPTGGTEKLFF.

V and J are TRBV6-1 and TRBJ2-7; 9 positions agree with TRBD1. Trimming took 7 bases from V and 5 from J; bases not matched to a gene: 6. CDR1 MNHNS and CDR2 SASEGT come from the germline V gene. The CDR3 sequence is 13 residues long. CDR3 bases: TGTGCCAGCATGAGGGACAGGGTCAACGAGCAGTACTTC. As protein: CASMRDRVNEQYF.

The chain is built from TRBV9 and TRBJ2-3, with 7 bases aligning to TRBD2. V was pared by 2 bases and J by 5 bases, with 8 bases of the junction left unmatched. Germline V lookup: CDR1 SGDLS, CDR2 YYNGEE. The CDR3 is made up of 15 amino acids. This chain's CDR3 is CASSVTGLRVDTQYF. The CDR3 DNA reads TGTGCCAGCAGCGTGACGGGACTAAGGGTAGATACGCAGTATTTT.

This clone has just a few counts. This chain links TRBV30 with TRBJ1-4, with 9 nucleotides matching TRBD1. The ends lost 1 base at V and 4 bases at J; junction bases unmatched: 4. Germline V gene data show CDR1 as GTSNPN and CDR2 as SVGIG (reference sequence). This CDR3 has 15 amino acids. The CDR3 nucleotides read TGTGCCTGGAGTGATCCGGGACAGGGTAATGAAAAACTGTTTTTT. Amino acid sequence: CAWSDPGQGNEKLFF.

The chain recombines TRBV5-3 with TRBJ1-2; 7 bases fit TRBD1. TRBV5-3 is treated as an ORF (open reading frame) with a function not yet certain. CDR3 size: 14 residues. Unmatched junction bases numbered 17, after V lost 5 bases and J lost 13 bases. CDR3 nucleotides: TGTGCCAGAAGTTGGGAACAGGGGAAGTTAGAAGCCACCTTC. Residues: CARSWEQGKLEATF.

The chain recombines TRBV4-3 with TRBJ1-2; TRBD1 might be the D (5 bases). V dropped 0 bases and J dropped 14 bases, with 25 bases sitting between them. This CDR3 has 16 amino acids. Germline V gene data show CDR1 as LGHNA and CDR2 as YSLEER. This chain's CDR3 is CASSQDLAVGGDSVTF. CDR3 sequence (DNA): TGCGCCAGCAGCCAAGATCTGGCCGTGGGAGGTGACAGCGTAACCTTC.

The CDR3, as DNA: TGTGCCGATGGACAGGGGAACACTGAAGCTTTCTTT. The encoded protein is CADGQGNTEAFF. The chain is built from TRBV2 and TRBJ1-1, with 8 positions matching TRBD1. Germline CDR1 is SNHLY and CDR2 is FYNNEI. V was pared by 11 bases and J by 1 base, with 3 bases of the junction left unmatched. This CDR3 spans 12 amino acids.

The chain carries TRBV19 and TRBJ2-2; 8 nucleotides align to TRBD2. This CDR3 spans 16 amino acids. Germline assignment: CDR1 LNHDA and CDR2 SQIVND (reference sequence). Trimming cost V 4 bases and J 3 bases; bases outside gene matches: 7. The CDR3 DNA follows: TGTGCCAGTAGTAAGGGACTAGAACGGGACACCGGGGAGCTGTTTTTT. Translating gives CASSKGLERDTGELFF.

This chain links TRBV9 with TRBJ2-1; 9 bases are shared with TRBD2. The V and J ends lost 4 bases and 6 bases, in that order; junction bases with no gene match: 5. CDR1 SGDLS and CDR2 YYNGEE come from the germline V gene. The CDR3 has 14 residues. The CDR3 loop reads CASSPGTSLNEQFF. The CDR3 DNA reads as TGTGCCAGCAGCCCAGGGACTAGCCTCAATGAGCAGTTCTTC.

V and J are TRBV30 and TRBJ2-7; D is unresolved. The V and J ends lost 3 bases and 3 bases respectively, with 12 bases between them. The germline CDR1 and CDR2 sequences are GTSNPN and SVGIG (reference sequence). There are 13 residues in the CDR3. CDR3 protein: CAWSQDGYYEQYF. For the CDR3, the DNA is TGTGCCTGGAGCCAGGACGGATACTACGAGCAGTACTTC.

This clone was seen a single time. The chain links TRBV19 to TRBJ1-3; D unresolved. The CDR3 runs to 16 residues. CDR1 and CDR2 from the germline V gene are LNHDA and SQIVND (reference sequence). The germline V and J ends were trimmed by 4 bases and 0 bases, with 13 bases remaining between them. CDR3 residues: CASSSFTPSSGNTIYF. For the CDR3, the DNA is TGTGCCAGTAGTAGTTTCACCCCATCCTCTGGAAACACCATATATTTT.

This clone was seen only once. This rearrangement joins TRBV30 to TRBJ2-1; D is unclear. This CDR3 contains 12 residues. Germline V lookup: CDR1 GTSNPN, CDR2 SVGIG (reference sequence). V was trimmed by 4 bases and J by 3 bases, leaving 7 bases between them. The CDR3 DNA follows: TGTGCCTGGAACCACTACTACAATGAGCAGTTCTTC. This codes for CAWNHYYNEQFF.

The CDR3 region has the DNA TGTGCCTGGAGTCCAGGGGCCTATGGCTACACCTTC. Translation gives CAWSPGAYGYTF. The chain combines TRBV30 with TRBJ1-2, with D possibly being TRBD1 (6 bases). Germline values: CDR1 GTSNPN, CDR2 SVGIG (reference sequence). The V end lost 2 bases, the J end lost 4 bases, and 8 bases lay between the germline ends. This CDR3 spans 12 amino acids.